This TCR beta chain originates from a study of blood T cell repertoires in COVID-19. Looking at the study overall: From the United States, Italy and Spain came samples of acute and convalescent COVID-19. T cells, B-cell-depleted T cells, or PBMCs provided the cDNA or gDNA that served as material.

The trim removed 2 bases at V and 2 bases at J, leaving 7 bases unmatched. Per the germline V gene, CDR1 is WNHNN and CDR2 is SYGVQD (reference sequence). The CDR3 spans 17 residues. Per the study methods: Amplifying reference gene primers gave estimates of nucleated cell counts. Clones were read by immunoSEQ multiplex PCR, and TCRdb kept only the in-frame ones, dropping some. From that table come the V and J calls and clone size; the DNA was used to work out D and trimming. The sample gives 100,000 or so clones, 87% of which show up once; 15% to 20% is in the top ten. The sample holds one count of this clone.

The V gene is TRBV10-1, the J gene TRBJ2-1; 9 bases align to TRBD2. Sequencing was done on a sample of peripheral blood. The clonotype was recovered from a human donor in a cohort sampled during active COVID-19. The CDR3 here is CASSEMSSGDAYNEQFF. CDR3 DNA sequence: TGCGCCAGCAGTGAGATGTCTAGCGGGGATGCCTACAATGAGCAGTTCTTC.